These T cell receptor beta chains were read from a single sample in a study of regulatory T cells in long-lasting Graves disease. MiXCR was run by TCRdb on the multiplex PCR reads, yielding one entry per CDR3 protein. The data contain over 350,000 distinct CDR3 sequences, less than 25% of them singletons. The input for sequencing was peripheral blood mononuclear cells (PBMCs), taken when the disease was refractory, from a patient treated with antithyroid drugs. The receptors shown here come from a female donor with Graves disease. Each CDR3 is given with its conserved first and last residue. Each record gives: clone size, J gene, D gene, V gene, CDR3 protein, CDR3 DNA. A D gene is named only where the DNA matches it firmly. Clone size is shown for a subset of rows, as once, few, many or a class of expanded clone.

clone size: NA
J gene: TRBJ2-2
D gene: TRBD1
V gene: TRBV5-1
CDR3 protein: CASSPTGTGYTGELFF
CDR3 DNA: TGTGCCAGCAGCCCCACCGGGACAGGCTACACCGGGGAGCTGTTTTTT

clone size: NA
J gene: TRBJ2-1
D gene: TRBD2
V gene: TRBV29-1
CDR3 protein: CSGVASGNPKTYNEQFF
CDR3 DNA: TGCAGCGGGGTGGCTAGCGGAAATCCCAAGACCTACAATGAGCAGTTCTTC

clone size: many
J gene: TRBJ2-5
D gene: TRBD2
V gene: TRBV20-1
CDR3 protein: CSASGTSNWGETQYF
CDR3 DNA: TGCAGTGCTTCCGGGACTAGTAATTGGGGGGAGACCCAGTACTTC

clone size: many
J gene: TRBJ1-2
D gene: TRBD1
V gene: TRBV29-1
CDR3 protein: CSVGEGQGIPYTF
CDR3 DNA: TGCAGCGTCGGCGAGGGACAGGGTATTCCCTACACCTTC

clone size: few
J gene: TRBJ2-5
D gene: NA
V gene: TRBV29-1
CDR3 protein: CSPKVAGETQYF
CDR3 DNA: TGCAGCCCCAAGGTAGCAGGAGAGACCCAGTACTTC

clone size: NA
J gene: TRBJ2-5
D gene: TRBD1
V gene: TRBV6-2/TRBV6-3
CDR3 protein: CASGMNKDREIKETQYF
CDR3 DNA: TGTGCCAGCGGGATGAACAAGGACAGGGAGATAAAAGAGACCCAGTACTTC

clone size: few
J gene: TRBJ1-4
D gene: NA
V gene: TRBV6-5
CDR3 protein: CASSFGSGTTNEKLFF
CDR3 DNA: TGTGCCAGCAGTTTCGGGTCCGGGACAACTAATGAAAAACTGTTTTTT

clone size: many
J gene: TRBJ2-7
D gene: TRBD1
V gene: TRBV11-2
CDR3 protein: CASSLVVRGHREQYF
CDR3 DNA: TGTGCCAGCAGCTTAGTGGTCAGGGGGCATCGAGAGCAGTACTTC

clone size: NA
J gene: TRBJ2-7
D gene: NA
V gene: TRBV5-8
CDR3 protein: CASRIRGGASQSYEQYF
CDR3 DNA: TGTGCCAGCAGGATAAGGGGGGGAGCGAGCCAATCCTACGAGCAGTACTTC

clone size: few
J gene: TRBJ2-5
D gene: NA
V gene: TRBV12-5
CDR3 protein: CASGEGLGKETQYF
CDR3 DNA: TGTGCTAGTGGTGAGGGACTTGGAAAAGAGACCCAGTACTTC

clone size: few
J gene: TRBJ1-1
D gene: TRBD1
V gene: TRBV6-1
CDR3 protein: CASSLRDSRDTEAFF
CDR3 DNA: TGTGCCAGCAGTCTCCGGGACAGTCGAGACACTGAAGCTTTCTTT

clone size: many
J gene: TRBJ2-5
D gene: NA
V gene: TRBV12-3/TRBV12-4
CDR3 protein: CASSRRFQTQYF
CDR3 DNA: TGTGCCAGCAGCCGTCGATTTCAGACCCAGTACTTC

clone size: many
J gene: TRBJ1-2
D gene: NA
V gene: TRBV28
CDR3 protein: CASSLGVDGQYGYTF
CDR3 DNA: TGTGCCAGCAGTTTAGGAGTTGATGGACAGTATGGCTACACCTTC

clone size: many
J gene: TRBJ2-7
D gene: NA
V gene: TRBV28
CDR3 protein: CATGTPYEQYF
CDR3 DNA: TGTGCCACAGGAACGCCCTACGAGCAGTACTTC

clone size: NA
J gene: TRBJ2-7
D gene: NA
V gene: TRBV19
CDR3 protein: CASSPSRDQSYEQYF
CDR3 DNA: TGTGCCAGTAGTCCAAGCCGGGACCAGTCCTACGAGCAGTACTTC

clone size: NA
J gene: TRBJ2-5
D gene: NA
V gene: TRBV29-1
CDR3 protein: CSDGQETQYF
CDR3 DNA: TGCAGCGATGGTCAAGAGACCCAGTACTTC

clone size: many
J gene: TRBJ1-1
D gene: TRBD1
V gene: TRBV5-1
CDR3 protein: CASSMGQGAEAFF
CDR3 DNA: TGCGCCAGCAGCATGGGACAGGGGGCTGAAGCTTTCTTT

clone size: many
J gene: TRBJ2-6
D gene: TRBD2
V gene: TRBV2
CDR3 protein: CASKAGLGANVLTF
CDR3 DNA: TGTGCCAGCAAAGCGGGGCTTGGGGCCAACGTCCTGACTTTC

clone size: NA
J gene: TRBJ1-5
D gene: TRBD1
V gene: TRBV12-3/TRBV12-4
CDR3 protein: CASILGDRTNQPQHF
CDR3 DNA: TGTGCCAGCATTCTGGGGGACAGGACCAATCAGCCCCAGCATTTT

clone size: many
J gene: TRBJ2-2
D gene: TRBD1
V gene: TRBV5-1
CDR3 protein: CASRTGQGGVRVAGELFF
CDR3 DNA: TGCGCCAGCAGGACGGGACAGGGCGGAGTGAGGGTTGCCGGGGAGCTGTTTTTT

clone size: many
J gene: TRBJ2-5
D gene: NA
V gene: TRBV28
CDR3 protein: CASSSIAEQETQYF
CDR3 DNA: TGTGCCAGCAGCTCCATAGCGGAACAAGAGACCCAGTACTTC

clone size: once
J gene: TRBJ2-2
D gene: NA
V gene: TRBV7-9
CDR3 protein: CAITSAGNTGELFF
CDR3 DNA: TGTGCCATCACGTCTGCGGGGAACACCGGGGAGCTGTTTTTT

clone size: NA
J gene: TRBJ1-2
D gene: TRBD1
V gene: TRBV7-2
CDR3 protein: CASSFQRQGVNYGYTF
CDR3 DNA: TGTGCCAGCAGCTTTCAGAGACAGGGGGTTAACTATGGCTACACCTTC

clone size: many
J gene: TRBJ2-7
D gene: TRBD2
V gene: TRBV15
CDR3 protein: CATSRDRTSGGYEQYF
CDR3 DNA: TGTGCCACCAGCAGAGATCGGACTAGCGGGGGCTACGAGCAGTACTTC

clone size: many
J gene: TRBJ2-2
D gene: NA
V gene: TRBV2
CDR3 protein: CASSEWQDTGELFF
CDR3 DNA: TGCGCCAGCAGCGAATGGCAGGACACCGGGGAGCTGTTTTTT

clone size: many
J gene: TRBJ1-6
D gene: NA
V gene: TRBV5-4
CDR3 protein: CASSRGPNSPLHF
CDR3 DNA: TGTGCCAGCAGCCGCGGGCCTAATTCACCCCTCCACTTT

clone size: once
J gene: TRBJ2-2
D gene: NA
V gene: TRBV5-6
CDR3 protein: CASLTGSTGELFF
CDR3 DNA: TGTGCCAGCCTCACAGGGAGTACCGGGGAGCTGTTTTTT

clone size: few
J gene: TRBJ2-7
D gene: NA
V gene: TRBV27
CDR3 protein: CASSPTLGGIEQYF
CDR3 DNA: TGTGCCAGCAGTCCGACCCTGGGCGGGATCGAGCAGTACTTC

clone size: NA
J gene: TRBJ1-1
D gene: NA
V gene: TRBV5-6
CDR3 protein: CASSLEERVAEAFF
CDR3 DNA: TGTGCCAGCAGCTTGGAGGAGAGAGTGGCTGAAGCTTTCTTT

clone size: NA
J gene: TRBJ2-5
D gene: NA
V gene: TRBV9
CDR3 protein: CASSAQPQETQYF
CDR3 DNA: TGTGCCAGCAGCGCCCAACCCCAAGAGACCCAGTACTTC

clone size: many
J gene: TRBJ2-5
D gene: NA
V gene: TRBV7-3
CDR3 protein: CASSFVGGPKETQYF
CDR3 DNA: TGTGCCAGCAGCTTCGTGGGAGGACCTAAAGAGACCCAGTACTTC

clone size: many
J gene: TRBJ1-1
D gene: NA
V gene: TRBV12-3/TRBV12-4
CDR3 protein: CASTRGGMNTEAFF
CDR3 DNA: TGTGCCAGCACCCGGGGAGGGATGAACACTGAAGCTTTCTTT

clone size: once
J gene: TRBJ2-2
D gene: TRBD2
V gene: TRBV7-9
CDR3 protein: CASCDGLADTGELFF
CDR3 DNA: TGTGCCAGCTGTGACGGACTAGCGGACACCGGGGAGCTGTTTTTT

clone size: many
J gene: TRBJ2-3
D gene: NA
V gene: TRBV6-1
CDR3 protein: CASSDGGASTQYF
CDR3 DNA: TGTGCCAGCAGTGATGGGGGGGCGAGTACGCAGTATTTT

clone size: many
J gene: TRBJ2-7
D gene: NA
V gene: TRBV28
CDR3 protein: CASSLSGKAYEQYF
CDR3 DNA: TGTGCCAGCAGTTTATCAGGGAAGGCCTACGAGCAGTACTTC

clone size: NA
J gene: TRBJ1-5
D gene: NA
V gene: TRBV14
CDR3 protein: CASSQDLGNQPQHF
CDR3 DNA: TGTGCCAGCAGCCAAGATTTGGGGAATCAGCCCCAGCATTTT

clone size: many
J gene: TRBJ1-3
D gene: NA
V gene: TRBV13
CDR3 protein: CASSFGHSGNTIYF
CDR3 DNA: TGTGCCAGCAGCTTCGGACACTCTGGAAACACCATATATTTT

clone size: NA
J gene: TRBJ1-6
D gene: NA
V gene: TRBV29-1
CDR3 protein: CSVKDVTDSPLHF
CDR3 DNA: TGCAGCGTGAAGGATGTGACGGATTCACCCCTCCACTTT

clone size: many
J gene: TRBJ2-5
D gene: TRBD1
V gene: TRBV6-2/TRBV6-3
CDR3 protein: CASTRDRGETQYF
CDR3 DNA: TGTGCCAGCACCCGGGACAGGGGGGAGACCCAGTACTTC

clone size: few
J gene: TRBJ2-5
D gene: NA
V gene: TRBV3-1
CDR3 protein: CASSQDWPQHQETQYF
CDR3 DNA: TGTGCCAGCAGCCAAGATTGGCCACAACATCAAGAGACCCAGTACTTC

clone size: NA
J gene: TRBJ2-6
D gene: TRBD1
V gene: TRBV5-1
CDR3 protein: CASSLGGTGPSGANVLTF
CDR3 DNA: TGCGCCAGCAGCTTGGGGGGGACAGGCCCGTCTGGGGCCAACGTCCTGACTTTC

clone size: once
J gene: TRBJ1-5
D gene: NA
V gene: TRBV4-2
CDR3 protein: CASSQEPTAYQPQHF
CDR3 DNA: TGTGCCAGCAGCCAAGAGCCCACAGCATATCAGCCCCAGCATTTT

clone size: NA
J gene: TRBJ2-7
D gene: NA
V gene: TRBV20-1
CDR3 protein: CSAHPPGIGREQYF
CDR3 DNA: TGCAGTGCCCACCCACCAGGGATCGGTCGCGAGCAGTACTTC

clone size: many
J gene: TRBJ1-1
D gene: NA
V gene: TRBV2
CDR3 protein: CASRGLGRNTEAFF
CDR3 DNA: TGTGCCAGCAGGGGGCTGGGAAGGAACACTGAAGCTTTCTTT

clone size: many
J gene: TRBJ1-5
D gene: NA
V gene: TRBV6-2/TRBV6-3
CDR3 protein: CASSYDGFNQPQHF
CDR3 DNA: TGTGCCAGCAGTTATGACGGGTTCAATCAGCCCCAGCATTTT

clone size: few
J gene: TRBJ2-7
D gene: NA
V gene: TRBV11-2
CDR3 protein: CASRLGPGPLYEQYF
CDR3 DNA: TGTGCCAGCAGACTCGGACCGGGACCGCTCTACGAGCAGTACTTC

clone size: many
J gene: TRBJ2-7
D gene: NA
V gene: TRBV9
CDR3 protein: CASSVEIGVEQYF
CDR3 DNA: TGTGCCAGCAGCGTAGAGATAGGGGTCGAGCAGTACTTC

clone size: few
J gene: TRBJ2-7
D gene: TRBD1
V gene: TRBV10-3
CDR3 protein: CAIRLRLDRGYEQYF
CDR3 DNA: TGTGCCATCAGACTCCGGCTGGACAGGGGTTACGAGCAGTACTTC

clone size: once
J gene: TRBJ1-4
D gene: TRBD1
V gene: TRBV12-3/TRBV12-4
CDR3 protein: CASSFDQGEEKLSF
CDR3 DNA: TGTGCCAGCAGTTTCGACCAGGGGGAAGAAAAACTGTCTTTT

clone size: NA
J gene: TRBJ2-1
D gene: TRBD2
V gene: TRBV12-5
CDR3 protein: CASGNSGRAYNEQFF
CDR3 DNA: TGTGCTAGTGGGAACAGCGGGAGGGCCTACAATGAGCAGTTCTTC